This TCR beta chain was profiled in a study of PD-L1 blockade in urothelial cancer. Study-level information: Median T cell yield from blood was 130,000 to 150,000.

The V gene lost 8 bases and the J gene lost 0 bases, with 13 bases spanning the gap. CDR3 length: 14 residues. Looked up from germline, CDR1 is KGHSH and CDR2 is LQKENI. Time point reported: pretreatment peripheral blood. The diagnosis in patients was locally advanced or metastatic urothelial carcinoma. Per patient, between 1 and 8 samples were collected at pretreatment and on-treatment time points. The protocol was immunoSEQ multiplex PCR, while the TCRdb copy is restricted to in-frame clones and leaves out a portion. The sample records approximately 19,000 clones, approximately 90% being singletons.

Source: PBMCs, taken around atezolizumab (anti-PD-L1) treatment. The receptor comes from a man between 65 and 85 years old with urothelial cancer. The gene calls are TRBV18 and TRBJ1-1; a weak D match, TRBD1 (5 bases). CDR3 bases: TGTGCCAGCGCTGTAGGACATTTGAACACTGAAGCTTTCTTT. Amino acid sequence: CASAVGHLNTEAFF.